The present TCR beta chain was sequenced within a study of cytomegalovirus exposure and HLA in healthy donors. Amplification used 60 Vbeta primers and 13 Jbeta primers. Per the study methods: An analysis performed later counted 81 million or so unique TCR beta chains (roughly 11 million of them shared). Assay used: immunoSEQ multiplex PCR; TCRdb lists only in-frame clones, some missing. V, J and clone size derive from that table, while D and trimming were established from the DNA sequence. This table has some 62,000 clones, around 87% appearing once. Note on this clone: What it binds is unknown.

This CDR3 comprises 14 residues. The germline V gene encodes CDR1 SGHRS and CDR2 YFSETQ. The V gene lost 4 bases and the J gene lost 1 base, with 10 bases spanning the gap. The study's findings and limits: A likely sequencing artifact accounted for one observed cluster of highly shared sequence variants. In a later analysis, V- and J-gene trimming of beta chains associated with a DCLRE1C missense variant, replicated independently. The study had only CMV serostatus as immune exposure information.

This receptor was taken from a man aged 18 to 30 in good health and CMV-seronegative. The material sequenced was PBMCs. The chain has TRBV5-1 and TRBJ2-3, with D maybe TRBD1 (6 bases). In DNA form, the CDR3 reads TGCGCCAGCAGCGTGGCAGGGGGCACAGATACGCAGTATTTT. Its protein product is CASSVAGGTDTQYF.